This T cell receptor (beta chain) was profiled in a study of cytomegalovirus exposure and HLA in healthy donors. Concerning this clone: No antigen is known for it.

Broader study findings: Usually a TCR sequence was rare, but some public TCRs were found in many donors. Analysis was carried out at a later point, and it linked a missense DCLRE1C variant to TCR beta V- and J-gene trimming.

PCR involved 60 Vbeta and 13 Jbeta primers. Only in-frame clones appear in the TCRdb table, and some are missing; sequencing was by immunoSEQ multiplex PCR. The sample holds 150,000 to 200,000 clones. CDR3 length equals 15 residues. The receptor was isolated from a woman aged 55-69 years in good health and CMV-seronegative. What was sequenced was PBMCs. V gene TRBV21-1 combines with J gene TRBJ2-3; TRBD1 is taken as the D call from the table, unchecked against the DNA. TRBV21-1 is designated a pseudogene. This chain's CDR3 is CASARTGSLTDTQYF. The DNA for the CDR3 is TGTGCCAGCGCACGGACAGGGAGTCTCACAGATACGCAGTATTTT.